Shown below are 12 T cell receptor beta chains from a single sample sequenced in a study of blood T cell repertoires in COVID-19. The table came from immunoSEQ multiplex PCR; TCRdb's copy has only in-frame clones and leaves some out. The data contain about 57,000 clones, about nine tenths of them singletons. Sequencing used peripheral blood. All receptors come from a woman of 80 years or more with COVID-19, enrolled during active disease.

The CDR3 reads CASSYSSNQPQHF. CDR3 nucleotides: TGTGCCAGCAGTTACTCCAGTAATCAGCCCCAGCATTTT. The J gene is TRBJ1-5, the V gene TRBV6-5; D call uncertain. The germline CDR1 and CDR2 sequences are MNHEY and SVGAGI. The V end was cut by 0 bases, the J end by 4 bases, with 4 bases between. The CDR3 contains 13 residues.

The chain joins TRBV18 to TRBJ1-1; TRBD1 matches at 7 bases. Trimming removed 4 bases from V and 1 base from J; junction bases left unmatched: 9. The germline CDR1 and CDR2 sequences are KGHSH and LQKENI. CDR3 length: 16 residues. As DNA, the CDR3 is TGTGCCAGCTCACTACTCCCAGGGGGGTCGAACACTGAAGCTTTCTTT. Protein sequence: CASSLLPGGSNTEAFF.

The chain combines TRBV2 with TRBJ2-1; 7 nucleotides align to TRBD2. The CDR3 runs to 12 residues. Germline CDR1 reads SNHLY; CDR2 reads FYNNEI. V gave up 4 bases and J gave up 15 bases; unmatched junction bases: 9. DNA for the CDR3: TGTGCCAGCAGTGGGCTAGCGGAAAGCCCGTTCTTC. Its translation: CASSGLAESPFF.

The chain combines TRBV10-3 with TRBJ2-1; D unclear. Germline assignment: CDR1 ENHRY and CDR2 SYGVKD. The CDR3 has 12 residues. The V and J ends lost 3 bases and 4 bases respectively, with 4 bases between them. CDR3 in DNA: TGTGCCATCAGTGACGGGTACAATGAGCAGTTCTTC. Protein product: CAISDGYNEQFF.

This chain links TRBV3-1 (or the pseudogene TRBV3-2) with TRBJ2-3; TRBD2 agrees at 8 bases. The CDR3 totals 15 residues. The J segment lost 4 bases and the V segment lost 3 bases, leaving 6 bases of the junction unmatched. Germline CDR1 reads LGHDT; CDR2 reads YNNKEL (reference sequence). The CDR3 nucleotides are TGTGCCAGCAGCCAGCGGGGGGCCGGTGCAGATACGCAGTATTTT. Encoded protein: CASSQRGAGADTQYF.

The V call is TRBV5-1, the J call TRBJ1-1; possible D gene TRBD1, 5 bases. Trimming took 2 bases from V and 3 from J, leaving 8 bases between them. Germline CDR1 is SGHRS and CDR2 is YFSETQ. The CDR3 extends over 13 amino acids. The CDR3 region has the DNA TGCGCCAGCAGCTTCAGGGAGGACACTGAAGCTTTCTTT. Translation: CASSFREDTEAFF.

The chain links TRBV5-5 to TRBJ2-7; 7 bases agree with TRBD1. Germline lookup yields CDR1 SGHKS and CDR2 YYEKEE (reference sequence). The CDR3 covers 12 residues. The V and J ends lost 4 bases and 6 bases, in that order; junction bases with no gene match: 4. CDR3 sequence reads: CASSPTGREQYF. The CDR3 coding sequence is TGTGCCAGCAGCCCGACAGGGCGCGAGCAGTACTTC. Full variable domain (outside the CDR3, taken from reference TRBV5-5 and TRBJ2-7): DAGVTQSPTHLIKTRGQQVTLRCSPISGHKSVSWYQQVLGQGPQFIFQYYEKEERGRGNFPDRFSARQFPNYSSELNVNALLLGDSALYLCASSPTGREQYFGPGTRLTVT.

This chain uses TRBV5-1 with TRBJ2-1; possibly TRBD1 for D (5 bases). Trimming took off 0 bases at V and 7 bases at J, with 14 bases between the two ends. There are 15 residues in the CDR3. The germline CDR1 and CDR2 sequences are SGHRS and YFSETQ. This CDR3 is CASSLDGRVTNEQFF. DNA for the CDR3: TGCGCCAGCAGCTTGGATGGCAGGGTCACGAATGAGCAGTTCTTC.

The genes are TRBV6-6 and TRBJ1-2; TRBD1 matches 7 bases. CDR3 length equals 14 residues. Germline V CDR1 and CDR2: MNHNY, SVGAGI (reference sequence). V lost 7 bases to trimming and J lost 4 bases; unmatched junction nucleotides: 9. The chain's CDR3 is CASTAQGLLYGYTF. As DNA, the CDR3 is TGTGCCAGCACCGCACAGGGGCTCCTCTATGGCTACACCTTC.

V usage is TRBV3-1 (or the pseudogene TRBV3-2) and J usage is TRBJ1-1, with 8 bases fitting TRBD1. Unmatched junction bases numbered 2, after V lost 1 base and J lost 4 bases. The CDR3 has 14 amino acids. CDR1 LGHDT and CDR2 YNNKEL come from the germline V gene (reference sequence). The CDR3 DNA reads as TGTGCCAGCAGCCAAGGGACAGGGATCACTGAAGCTTTCTTT. Amino acids: CASSQGTGITEAFF.

This clone appeared a single time. The chain links TRBV7-2 to TRBJ2-1; TRBD2 agrees at 8 bases. From germline, CDR1 is SGHTA and CDR2 FQGNSA. V was pared by 5 bases and J by 7 bases, with 10 bases of the junction left unmatched. This CDR3 region has 15 residues. Here the CDR3 DNA reads TGTGCCAGCAGCGTCGGGGGGGCGGGCCAAAATGAGCAGTTCTTC. This codes for CASSVGGAGQNEQFF.

This sequence joins TRBV19 and TRBJ1-2, with TRBD1 matching over 7 bases. This CDR3 has 13 amino acids. Germline loops: CDR1 LNHDA, CDR2 SQIVND (reference sequence). The V and J ends lost 6 bases and 8 bases, in that order; junction bases with no gene match: 9. The CDR3: CASRIGQAKGYTF. The CDR3 DNA reads as TGTGCCAGTAGAATCGGACAGGCGAAAGGCTACACCTTC. The full variable domain, in which reference TRBV19 and TRBJ1-2 provide the parts outside the CDR3, is DGGITQSPKYLFRKEGQNVTLSCEQNLNHDAMYWYRQDPGQGLRLIYYSQIVNDFQKGDIAEGYSVSREKKESFPLTVTSAQKNPTAFYLCASRIGQAKGYTFGSGTRLTVV.